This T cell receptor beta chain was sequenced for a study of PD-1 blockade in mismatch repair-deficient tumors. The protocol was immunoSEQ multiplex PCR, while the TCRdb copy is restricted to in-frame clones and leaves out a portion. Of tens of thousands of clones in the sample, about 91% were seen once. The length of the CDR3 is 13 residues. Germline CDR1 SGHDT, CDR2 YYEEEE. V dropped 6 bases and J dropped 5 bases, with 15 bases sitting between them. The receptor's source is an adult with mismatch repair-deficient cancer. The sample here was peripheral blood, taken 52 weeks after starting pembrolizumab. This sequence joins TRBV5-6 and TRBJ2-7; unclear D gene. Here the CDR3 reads CASTEFPVDEQYF. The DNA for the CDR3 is TGTGCCAGCACAGAATTCCCCGTTGACGAGCAGTACTTC.